The 3 T cell receptor beta chains given below trace back to one sample, sequenced in a study of PD-1 blockade in classical Hodgkin lymphoma. Time point here: cycle 4 day 1 (C4D1), after less than seven weeks of nivolumab. Every patient experienced relapse after autologous stem cell transplantation, and brentuximab vedotin exposure varied. TCRdb's copy holds only in-frame clones and misses some; the assay was immunoSEQ multiplex PCR. The sample records tens of thousands of clones, 65% to 70% being singletons. Sequencing used peripheral blood mononuclear cells (PBMCs), obtained before the fourth cycle of nivolumab. These receptors were obtained from a human donor with classical Hodgkin lymphoma.

The V gene is TRBV11-3, the J gene TRBJ1-1, with a tentative D call TRBD1 (6 bases). The germline gives CDR1 SGHNT, CDR2 YENEEA. The CDR3 consists of 13 residues. Trimming shortened V by 2 bases and J by 3 bases, and 7 bases separated the two germline ends. CDR3 residues: CASSLRGDTEAFF. The CDR3, as DNA: TGTGCCAGCAGCTTAAGGGGGGACACTGAAGCTTTCTTT.

The chain has TRBV19 and TRBJ2-7, with D possibly matching TRBD1 (5 bases). CDR3 length: 15 amino acids. Germline V lookup: CDR1 LNHDA, CDR2 SQIVND (reference sequence). V lost 2 bases to trimming and J lost 5 bases, with 16 bases between them. The CDR3 nucleotides read TGTGCCAGTAGTATATTCCAGGGTAAAGTTGACGAGCAGTACTTC. It codes for CASSIFQGKVDEQYF.

This chain uses TRBV7-2 with TRBJ2-7; the D gene is possibly TRBD1 (5 bases). Trimming left V 1 base short and J 1 base short, with 8 bases between. The CDR3 spans 14 residues. Per germline, CDR1 SGHTA and CDR2 FQGNSA. For the CDR3, the DNA is TGTGCCAGCAGCTTAGTTCAGGGTTCCTACGAGCAGTACTTC. Its translation: CASSLVQGSYEQYF.